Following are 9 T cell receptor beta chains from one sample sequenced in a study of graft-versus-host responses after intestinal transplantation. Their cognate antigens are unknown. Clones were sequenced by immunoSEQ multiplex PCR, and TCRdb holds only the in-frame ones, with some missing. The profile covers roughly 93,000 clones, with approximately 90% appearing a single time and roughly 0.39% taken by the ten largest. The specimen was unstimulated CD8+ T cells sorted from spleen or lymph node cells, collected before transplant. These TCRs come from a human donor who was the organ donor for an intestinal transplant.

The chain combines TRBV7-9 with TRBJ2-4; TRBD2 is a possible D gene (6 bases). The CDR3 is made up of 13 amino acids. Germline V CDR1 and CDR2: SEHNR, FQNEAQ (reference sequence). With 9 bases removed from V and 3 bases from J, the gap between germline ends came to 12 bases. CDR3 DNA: TGTGCCAGTACACGGGGAGGCAAAAACATTCAGTACTTC. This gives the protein CASTRGGKNIQYF.

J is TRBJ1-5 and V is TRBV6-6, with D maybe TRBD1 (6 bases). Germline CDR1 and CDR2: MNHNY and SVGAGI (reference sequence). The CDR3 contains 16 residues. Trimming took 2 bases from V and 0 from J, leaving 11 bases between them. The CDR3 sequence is CASSYGGAYSNQPQHF. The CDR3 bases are TGTGCCAGCAGTTACGGGGGGGCTTATAGCAATCAGCCCCAGCATTTT.

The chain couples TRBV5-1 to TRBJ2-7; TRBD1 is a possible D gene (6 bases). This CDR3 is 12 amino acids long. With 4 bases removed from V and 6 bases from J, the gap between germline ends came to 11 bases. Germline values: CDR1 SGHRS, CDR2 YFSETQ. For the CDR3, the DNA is TGCGCCAGCAGCCCGGGGACACCCGAGCAGTACTTC. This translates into CASSPGTPEQYF.

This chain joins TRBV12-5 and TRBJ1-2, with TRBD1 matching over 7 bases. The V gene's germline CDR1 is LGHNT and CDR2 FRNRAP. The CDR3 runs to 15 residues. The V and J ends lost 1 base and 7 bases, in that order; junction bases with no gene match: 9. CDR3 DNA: TGTGCTAGTGGTTTGGCCGCGGAGGGGGCGCGTGGCTACACCTTC. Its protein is CASGLAAEGARGYTF.

CDR3 coding DNA: TGTGCCGGAGGGGAGGGGAGCACTGAAGCTTTCTTT. Translated: CAGGEGSTEAFF. The chain uses TRBV7-9 and TRBJ1-1, with D possibly matching TRBD1 (5 bases). The CDR3 has 12 amino acids. CDR1 and CDR2 from the germline V gene are SEHNR and FQNEAQ (reference sequence). The ends were cut back, 11 bases at V and 4 bases at J, with 14 bases in the middle.

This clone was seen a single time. CDR3 bases: TGTGCCAGCAGCTCCCCTAGTAGCCGTTACGAGCAGTACTTC. This translates into CASSSPSSRYEQYF. The rearrangement links TRBV7-9 to TRBJ2-5; D gene ambiguous. The J call is in doubt because the DNA end fits TRBJ2-7 better. CDR1 and CDR2 (germline): SEHNR, FQNEAQ (reference sequence). The CDR3 is 14 amino acids.

The DNA for the CDR3 is TGTGCCAGCAGCTTTGGGGGGGGACAAGAGACCCAGTACTTC. Protein sequence: CASSFGGGQETQYF. V gene TRBV7-9 combines with J gene TRBJ2-5; TRBD2 aligns across 7 bases. Trimming at V came to 3 bases and at J to 2 bases, leaving 3 bases not matched to a gene. This CDR3 has 14 residues. In germline, CDR1 is SEHNR, CDR2 FQNEAQ (reference sequence).

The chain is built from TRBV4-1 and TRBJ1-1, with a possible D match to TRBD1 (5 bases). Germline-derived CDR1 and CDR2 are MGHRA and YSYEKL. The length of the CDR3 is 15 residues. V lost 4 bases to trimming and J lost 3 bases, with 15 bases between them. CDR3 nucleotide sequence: TGCGCCAGCAGCCTCTTCGGGGGTGGCGACACTGAAGCTTTCTTT. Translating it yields CASSLFGGGDTEAFF.

CDR3: CASSLERGQNTEAFF. For the CDR3, the DNA is TGTGCCAGCAGCTTAGAGAGGGGGCAGAACACTGAAGCTTTCTTT. The chain has TRBV13 and TRBJ1-1; TRBD1 aligns across 7 bases. This CDR3 has 15 residues. CDR1 is PRHDT and CDR2 is FYEKMQ in the germline V gene (reference sequence). Trimming removed 1 base from V and 1 base from J; junction bases left unmatched: 3.